This is a list of T cell receptor beta chains from one sample in a study of shared clonotypes between healthy human individuals. Generated by immunoSEQ multiplex PCR, the TCRdb table keeps only in-frame clones and is missing some. The sample records about 1,800,000 clones, around 96% being singletons. The specimen was naive CD8+ T cells sorted from blood. The receptors were sampled from a man aged 18 to 29 in good health. The CDR3 runs from the conserved cysteine through the conserved F or W. A D gene is named only where the DNA matches it firmly. Some rows have no size entry. The others give once, few or many, or a class for an expanded clone.

TRBJ2-1 - TRBV4-3 TRBD2 CASSRLTGTSGSGGEQFF TGCGCCAGCAGCCGCCTGACCGGGACTAGCGGGAGTGGCGGGGAGCAGTTCTTC
TRBJ2-1 - TRBV5-8 - CASSRSLGGSEQFF TGTGCCAGCAGCCGATCCTTAGGGGGGAGTGAGCAGTTCTTC
TRBJ1-1 - TRBV10-2 - CASEGGSEAFF TGCGCCAGCGAGGGTGGTTCTGAAGCTTTCTTT
TRBJ2-1 - TRBV5-4 - CASSEDPDEQFF TGTGCCAGCAGCGAGGACCCCGATGAGCAGTTCTTC
TRBJ1-1 few TRBV5-5 - CASSYGATEAFF TGTGCCAGCAGCTACGGGGCCACTGAAGCTTTCTTT
TRBJ2-5 - TRBV7-2 TRBD1 CASSRGDRGWETQYF TGTGCCAGCAGCCGAGGGGACAGGGGTTGGGAGACCCAGTACTTC
TRBJ2-2 - TRBV4-3 - CASSPPAPNTGELFF TGCGCCAGCAGCCCCCCAGCCCCGAACACCGGGGAGCTGTTTTTT
TRBJ2-1 - TRBV15 TRBD2 CATEAGEGNEQFF TGTGCCACCGAAGCGGGAGAAGGCAATGAGCAGTTCTTC
TRBJ2-7 few TRBV9 - CASSVGIGDVYEQYF TGTGCCAGCAGCGTAGGGATAGGGGATGTATACGAGCAGTACTTC
TRBJ2-7 - TRBV11-2 - CASSFPGAAYEQYF TGTGCCAGCAGCTTTCCGGGGGCCGCCTACGAGCAGTACTTC
TRBJ2-2 - TRBV11-2 - CASPQGTGELFF TGTGCCAGTCCACAGGGCACCGGGGAGCTGTTTTTT
TRBJ2-3 - TRBV4-3 TRBD2 CASSQEGLAFTDTQYF TGCGCCAGCAGCCAAGAGGGACTAGCGTTCACAGATACGCAGTATTTT
TRBJ2-3 - TRBV4-3 TRBD2 CASSPGLAGVSTDTQYF TGCGCCAGCAGCCCGGGACTAGCGGGAGTCAGCACAGATACGCAGTATTTT
TRBJ2-3 - TRBV4-3 - CASSQEAAIGTDTQYF TGCGCCAGCAGCCAAGAGGCAGCAATAGGCACAGATACGCAGTATTTT
TRBJ2-7 once TRBV7-9 - CASSQNRGLSSYEQYF TGTGCCAGCAGCCAAAATCGGGGTCTAAGCTCCTACGAGCAGTACTTC
TRBJ2-5 - TRBV9 - CASSFTGRTEETQYF TGTGCCAGCAGCTTCACGGGGCGGACAGAAGAGACCCAGTACTTC
TRBJ1-4 - TRBV10-1 - CASSEMEGEKLFF TGCGCCAGCAGTGAGATGGAAGGCGAAAAACTGTTTTTT
TRBJ2-7 - TRBV19 - CASKGTDSYEQYF TGTGCCAGTAAGGGGACTGACTCCTACGAGCAGTACTTC
TRBJ2-1 - TRBV13 - CASSPRQVPYNEQFF TGTGCCAGCAGCCCTAGACAGGTCCCCTACAATGAGCAGTTCTTC
TRBJ2-1 - TRBV4-3 - CASSQEGTAPYNEQFF TGCGCCAGCAGCCAAGAGGGCACCGCCCCCTACAATGAGCAGTTCTTC
TRBJ2-7 - TRBV4-1 - CASSQEGRAGHLDYEQYF TGCGCCAGCAGCCAAGAAGGGAGGGCGGGACACCTAGATTACGAGCAGTACTTC
TRBJ1-3 - TRBV15 - CATSGNSGNTIYF TGTGCCACCAGCGGTAACTCTGGAAACACCATATATTTT
TRBJ2-3 - TRBV10-3 - CAISDQQGNTDTQYF TGTGCCATCAGTGATCAGCAGGGAAACACAGATACGCAGTATTTT
TRBJ1-6 - TRBV27 - CASKGATGSPLHF TGTGCCAGCAAAGGGGCCACGGGGTCACCCCTCCACTTT
TRBJ2-7 - TRBV11-2 - CASSLDGSEKEYF TGTGCCAGCAGCTTAGATGGCTCAGAGAAGGAGTACTTC
TRBJ1-2 - TRBV6-5 - CASSYSTGLIDYGYTF TGTGCCAGCAGTTACTCGACGGGACTCATCGACTATGGCTACACCTTC
TRBJ2-2 - TRBV4-3 TRBD1 CASSQEGDSNYLAGELFF TGCGCCAGCAGCCAAGAGGGGGACAGTAACTACTTAGCCGGGGAGCTGTTTTTT
TRBJ1-6 - TRBV9 - CASSVDSQGGSPLHF TGTGCCAGCAGCGTAGACAGCCAGGGAGGCTCACCCCTCCACTTT
TRBJ2-7 - TRBV27 TRBD1 CASRRGGTGPYEQYF TGTGCCAGCAGAAGGGGTGGGACAGGACCCTACGAGCAGTACTTC
TRBJ2-1 - TRBV25-1 - CASSIVLYNEQFF TGTGCCAGCAGCATCGTACTTTACAATGAGCAGTTCTTC
TRBJ2-2 - TRBV7-9 - CASPRGLDTGELFF TGTGCCAGCCCTAGAGGGCTTGACACCGGGGAGCTGTTTTTT
TRBJ1-2 - TRBV5-4 - CASSRLDSPKDWGYTF TGTGCCAGCAGCCGACTCGACAGCCCTAAGGATTGGGGCTACACCTTC
TRBJ2-2 - TRBV5-1 - CASSFDRSSNTGELFF TGCGCCAGCAGCTTTGACAGATCTTCGAACACCGGGGAGCTGTTTTTT
TRBJ2-7 - TRBV4-1 TRBD2 CASSPSGGIPEQYF TGCGCCAGCAGCCCTAGCGGGGGCATTCCCGAGCAGTACTTC
TRBJ2-1 - TRBV27 TRBD2 CASSFSLAGNEQFF TGTGCCAGCAGTTTTTCTCTAGCGGGAAATGAGCAGTTCTTC
TRBJ2-1 - TRBV5-6 - CASSLDIEQFF TGTGCCAGCAGCTTGGATATTGAGCAGTTCTTC
TRBJ1-1 - TRBV6-5 - CASSPDSPNTEAFF TGTGCCAGCAGTCCGGACAGCCCAAACACTGAAGCTTTCTTT
TRBJ2-1 - TRBV29-1 - CSVDSYNEQFF TGCAGCGTCGACAGCTACAATGAGCAGTTCTTC
TRBJ1-3 - TRBV30 - CAWRDKGPGNTIYF TGTGCCTGGAGAGATAAGGGGCCTGGAAACACCATATATTTT
TRBJ1-5 once TRBV5-4 - CASSSGGNQPQHF TGTGCCAGCAGCTCGGGGGGGAATCAGCCCCAGCATTTT
TRBJ1-3 - TRBV30 - CAWSVGGSYPRDTIYF TGTGCCTGGAGTGTTGGGGGCAGTTACCCTCGGGACACCATATATTTT
TRBJ1-1 - TRBV11-3 TRBD1 CASSDRASGNTEAFF TGTGCCAGCAGCGACAGGGCATCGGGGAACACTGAAGCTTTCTTT
TRBJ2-7 few TRBV27 - CASSSTDGPHEQYF TGTGCCAGCAGTTCGACTGACGGACCACACGAGCAGTACTTC
TRBJ2-1 - TRBV27 TRBD2 CASSLLAGLTEQFF TGTGCCAGCAGTTTACTAGCGGGCCTGACTGAGCAGTTCTTC
TRBJ2-1 - TRBV27 TRBD1 CASSSRDRAGKEQFF TGTGCCAGCAGTAGCCGGGACAGGGCCGGAAAGGAGCAGTTCTTC
TRBJ2-1 - TRBV9 TRBD2 CASSGGASGDNEQFF TGTGCCAGCAGCGGTGGGGCTAGCGGCGACAATGAGCAGTTCTTC
TRBJ2-7 - TRBV27 - CASSPSTGTENYEQYF TGTGCCAGCAGTCCCTCCACCGGGACGGAGAACTACGAGCAGTACTTC
TRBJ2-7 - TRBV6-1 TRBD1 CASSAPRDSTYEQYF TGTGCCAGCAGTGCTCCCCGGGACAGCACCTACGAGCAGTACTTC
TRBJ2-2 - TRBV6-5 - CASSYDVTGELFF TGTGCCAGCAGTTATGATGTCACCGGGGAGCTGTTTTTT
TRBJ2-5 - TRBV27 - CASSPSQGESLQETQYF TGTGCCAGCAGTCCCAGTCAAGGGGAGTCTTTGCAAGAGACCCAGTACTTC
TRBJ2-7 - TRBV6-1 - CASSEIRQQGYEQYF TGTGCCAGCAGTGAAATTCGGCAACAGGGCTACGAGCAGTACTTC
TRBJ1-2 - TRBV2 TRBD1 CASSPGQGYGYTF TGTGCCAGCAGCCCGGGACAGGGCTATGGCTACACCTTC
TRBJ2-7 - TRBV7-6 - CASSLATDYEQYF TGTGCCAGCAGCTTAGCGACAGACTACGAGCAGTACTTC
TRBJ1-2 - TRBV30 - CAWSVGWINYGYTF TGTGCCTGGAGTGTTGGGTGGATTAACTATGGCTACACCTTC